This TCR beta chain was profiled in a study of blood T cell repertoires in COVID-19. TCRdb keeps only in-frame clones here, not all; method: immunoSEQ multiplex PCR. The sample holds 200,000 to 250,000 clones, 80% to 90% seen once. CDR3 length: 14 residues. CDR1 is WNHNN and CDR2 is SYGVQD in the germline V gene (reference sequence). Trimming removed 0 bases from V and 1 base from J, with 7 bases in between. This chain connects TRBV10-1 to TRBJ2-7; D not certain. The TCR comes from a man aged 35 to 55 who had recovered from COVID-19. What was sequenced was PBMCs or T cells enriched from blood (not recorded which). The CDR3 spells CASSESGRSYEQYF. The CDR3 coding sequence is TGCGCCAGCAGTGAGTCTGGCCGTTCCTACGAGCAGTACTTC.